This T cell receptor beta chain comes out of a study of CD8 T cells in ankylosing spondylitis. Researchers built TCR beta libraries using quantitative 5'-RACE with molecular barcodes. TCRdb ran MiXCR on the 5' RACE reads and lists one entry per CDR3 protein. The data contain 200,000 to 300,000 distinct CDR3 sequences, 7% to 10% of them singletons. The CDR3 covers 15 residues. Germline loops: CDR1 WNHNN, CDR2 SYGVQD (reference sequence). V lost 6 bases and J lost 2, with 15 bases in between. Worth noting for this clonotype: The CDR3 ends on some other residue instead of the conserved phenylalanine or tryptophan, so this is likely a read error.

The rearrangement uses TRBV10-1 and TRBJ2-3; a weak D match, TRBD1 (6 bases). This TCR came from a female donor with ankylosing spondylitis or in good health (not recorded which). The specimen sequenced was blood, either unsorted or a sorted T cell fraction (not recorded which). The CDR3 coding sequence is TGCGCCAGCAGCCCAGCAGGACAGATCACAGATACGCAGTATCTT. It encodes CASSPAGQITDTQYL.